This T cell receptor (beta chain) was captured in a study of early T cells in non-severe SARS-CoV-2 infection. The TCR library protocol was used to attach unique molecular identifiers. These identifiers were attached to individual cDNA molecules. TCRdb reprocessed the 5' RACE reads with MiXCR, giving one entry per CDR3 protein. This sample has approximately 60,000 distinct CDR3 sequences, with approximately 13% found just once. CDR1 and CDR2 (germline): WSHSY, SAAADI. V was clipped by 6 bases and J by 3 bases; unmatched bases: 1. CDR3 length: 14 residues. A few counts support this clonotype. What it binds is not known. General study points: VDJdb-based matching was biased toward anti-spike CD8 responses and missed private and CD4 specificities.

The sample taken for sequencing was whole blood. The receptor comes from an adult who was a healthcare worker with PCR-confirmed SARS-CoV-2 infection or an uninfected control (not recorded which). The chain has TRBV10-2 and TRBJ1-6, with 8 bases lining up with TRBD1. The CDR3 region has the DNA TGCGCCAGCAGGGACAGGGACTATAATTCACCCCTCCACTTT. Translated: CASRDRDYNSPLHF.